Sequencing of this TCR beta chain was carried out in a study of CD8+ T cells in alopecia areata. On the study more broadly: The investigators scored severity in treated patients by the percentage of affected scalp area. The study, taken as a whole, reports: Scalp and blood samples kept many expanded lesional clones throughout tofacitinib. Researchers report lesional scalp, most notably alopecia totalis/universalis, outstripped normal scalp in clonality. Tofacitinib significantly brought down scalp clonality and expanded CD8+ clones among top 100.

Treatment specified: oral pan-JAK inhibitor, 5-10 mg twice daily. Extracted RNA was reverse transcribed, and the resulting cDNA served as sequencing template. Repertoires were generated with immunoSEQ multiplex PCR, while TCRdb's copy carries only in-frame clones and drops some. The sample holds roughly 210,000 clones, around two fifths seen once. This clone was counted only a few times. As yet, its antigen is unknown. Germline lookup yields CDR1 SQVTM and CDR2 ANQGSEA. There are 14 residues in the CDR3. Trimming at V came to 6 bases and at J to 3 bases, leaving 11 bases not matched to a gene. Sequencing was performed on CD4+ T cells sorted from blood, taken at approximately week 36, from a patient treated with tofacitinib. The receptor comes from a human donor with alopecia areata. This chain uses TRBV29-1 with TRBJ2-7; 7 bases line up with TRBD2. In DNA, the CDR3 is TGCAGCGTGGGAGGGGCGGGGGATATCTACGAGCAGTACTTC. Its translation is CSVGGAGDIYEQYF.